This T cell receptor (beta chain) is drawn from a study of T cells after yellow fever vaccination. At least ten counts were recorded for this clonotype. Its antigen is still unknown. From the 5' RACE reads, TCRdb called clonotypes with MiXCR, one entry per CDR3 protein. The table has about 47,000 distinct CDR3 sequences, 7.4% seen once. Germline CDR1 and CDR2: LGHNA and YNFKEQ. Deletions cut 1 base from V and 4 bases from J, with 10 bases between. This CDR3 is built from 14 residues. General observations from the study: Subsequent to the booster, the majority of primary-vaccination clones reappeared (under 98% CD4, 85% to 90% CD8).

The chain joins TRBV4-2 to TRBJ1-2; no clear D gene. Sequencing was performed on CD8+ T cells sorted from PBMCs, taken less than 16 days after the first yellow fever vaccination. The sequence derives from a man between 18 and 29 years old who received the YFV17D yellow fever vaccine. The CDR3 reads CASSQAPSFYGYTF. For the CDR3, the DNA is TGTGCCAGCAGCCAAGCCCCGAGTTTCTATGGCTACACCTTC.